Sequencing of this T cell receptor beta chain was carried out in a study of shared clonotypes between healthy human individuals. This clone was seen just once. Sequencing used immunoSEQ multiplex PCR; TCRdb keeps in-frame clones, though not all of them. The sample includes over 1.5 million clones, 95% to 99% of them seen just once. The CDR3 covers 17 residues. Germline trimming cut 1 base from V and 6 bases from J; bases unmatched to any gene: 10. Germline CDR1 MDHEN, CDR2 SYDVKM. The genes are TRBV28 and TRBJ2-7; 12 bases fit TRBD2. This receptor was identified in a man aged 25 to 40 in good health. The sample consisted of naive CD4+ T cells sorted from blood. The subset here: CD45RA+ positively selected. CDR3 sequence: CASSLSSGLAGSSEQYF. The CDR3 bases are TGTGCCAGCAGTTTATCCTCAGGACTAGCGGGATCAAGCGAGCAGTACTTC.